Listed here is a single TCR beta chain. The same CDR3 is also encoded by other DNA sequences in this sample. The data were obtained in a study of cytomegalovirus exposure and HLA in healthy donors. PCR amplification relied on 60 Vbeta primers (plus 13 Jbeta primers). Produced via immunoSEQ multiplex PCR; TCRdb's table is partial and in-frame only. The repertoire holds 200,000 to 250,000 clones, with 82% as singletons. The CDR3 spans 15 residues. V dropped 4 bases and J dropped 2; count of bases not matched to a gene: 1. CDR1 and CDR2 (germline): SGHTA, FQGTGA. This clonotype was sampled from a woman aged 40 to 50 in good health and CMV-seronegative. The sequencing sample was made of PBMCs. J is TRBJ2-5 and V is TRBV7-3, with 13 bases identical to TRBD2. This CDR3 is CASSSGLAGQETQYF. CDR3 nucleotide sequence: TGTGCCAGCAGCTCGGGACTAGCGGGACAAGAGACCCAGTACTTC.